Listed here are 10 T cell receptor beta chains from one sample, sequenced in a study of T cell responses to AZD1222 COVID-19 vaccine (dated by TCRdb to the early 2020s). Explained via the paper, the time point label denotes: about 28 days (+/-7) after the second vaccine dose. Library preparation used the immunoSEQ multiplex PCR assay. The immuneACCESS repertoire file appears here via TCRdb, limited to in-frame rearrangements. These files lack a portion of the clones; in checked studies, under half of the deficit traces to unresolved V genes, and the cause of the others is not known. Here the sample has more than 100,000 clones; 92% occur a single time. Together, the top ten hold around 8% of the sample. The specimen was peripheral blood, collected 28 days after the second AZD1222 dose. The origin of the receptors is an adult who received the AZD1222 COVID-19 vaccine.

CDR3: CASSRRTGLVKNIQYF. The CDR3 nucleotides are TGTGCCAGCAGCCGTAGGACAGGGTTGGTCAAAAACATTCAGTACTTC. This chain connects TRBV28 to TRBJ2-4; 8 nucleotides align to TRBD1. This CDR3 spans 16 amino acids. Germline-derived CDR1 and CDR2 are MDHEN and SYDVKM. V lost 6 bases and J lost 3; bases outside the gene matches: 10.

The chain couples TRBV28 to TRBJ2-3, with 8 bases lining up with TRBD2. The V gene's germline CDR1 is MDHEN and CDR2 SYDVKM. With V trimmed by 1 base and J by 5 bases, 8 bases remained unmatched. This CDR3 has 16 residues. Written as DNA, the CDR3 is TGTGCCAGCAGTTTATTGGCGGGGGGCAAGAGAGATACGCAGTATTTT. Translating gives CASSLLAGGKRDTQYF.

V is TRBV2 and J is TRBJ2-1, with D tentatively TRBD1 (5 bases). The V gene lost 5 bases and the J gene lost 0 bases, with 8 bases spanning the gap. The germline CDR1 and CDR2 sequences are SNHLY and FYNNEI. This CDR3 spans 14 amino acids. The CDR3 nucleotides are TGTGCCAGCAGTAGACAGAGCTCCTACAATGAGCAGTTCTTC. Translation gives CASSRQSSYNEQFF. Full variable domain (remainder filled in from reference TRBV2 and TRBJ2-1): EPEVTQTPSHQVTQMGQEVILRCVPISNHLYFYWYRQILGQKVEFLVSFYNNEISEKSEIFDDQFSVERPDGSNFTLKIRSTKLEDSAMYFCASSRQSSYNEQFFGPGTRLTVL.

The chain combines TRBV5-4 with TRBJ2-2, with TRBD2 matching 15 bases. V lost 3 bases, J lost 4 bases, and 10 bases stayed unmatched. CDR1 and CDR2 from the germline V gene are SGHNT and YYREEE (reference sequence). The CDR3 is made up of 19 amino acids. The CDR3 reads CASSSGLAGGYEGTGELFF. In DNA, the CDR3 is TGTGCCAGCAGCTCTGGACTAGCGGGAGGGTACGAGGGCACCGGGGAGCTGTTTTTT.

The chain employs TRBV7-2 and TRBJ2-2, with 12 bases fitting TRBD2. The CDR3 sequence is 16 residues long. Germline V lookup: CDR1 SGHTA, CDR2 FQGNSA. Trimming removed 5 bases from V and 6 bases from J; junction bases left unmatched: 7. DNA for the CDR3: TGTGCCAGCAGCGTACTAGCGGGGGGAACGTCCGGGGAGCTGTTTTTT. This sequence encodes CASSVLAGGTSGELFF.

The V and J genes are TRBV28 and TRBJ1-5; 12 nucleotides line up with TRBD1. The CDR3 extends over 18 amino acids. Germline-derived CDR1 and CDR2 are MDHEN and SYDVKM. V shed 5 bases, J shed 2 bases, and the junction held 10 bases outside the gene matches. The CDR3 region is CASSQSGTGGAGNQPQHF. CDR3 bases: TGTGCCAGCAGTCAAAGTGGGACAGGGGGCGCGGGCAATCAGCCCCAGCATTTT.

CDR3 nucleotide sequence: TGTGCCAGTAGTTCGGACAGGGGGCGGGCTAACTATGGCTACACCTTC. Translated, it gives CASSSDRGRANYGYTF. The gene calls are TRBV19 and TRBJ1-2, with 11 bases identical to TRBD1. Per the germline V gene, CDR1 is LNHDA and CDR2 is SQIVND (reference sequence). CDR3 length equals 16 residues. V was clipped by 5 bases and J by 0 bases; unmatched bases: 5. Drawing the rest from reference TRBV19 and TRBJ1-2, the complete variable domain is DGGITQSPKYLFRKEGQNVTLSCEQNLNHDAMYWYRQDPGQGLRLIYYSQIVNDFQKGDIAEGYSVSREKKESFPLTVTSAQKNPTAFYLCASSSDRGRANYGYTFGSGTRLTVV.

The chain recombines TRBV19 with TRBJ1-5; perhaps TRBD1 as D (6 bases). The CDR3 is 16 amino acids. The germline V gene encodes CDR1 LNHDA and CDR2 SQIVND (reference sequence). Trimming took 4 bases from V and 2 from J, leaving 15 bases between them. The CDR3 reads CASSTRRTEGNQPQHF. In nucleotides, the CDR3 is TGTGCCAGTAGTACGAGAAGGACAGAAGGCAATCAGCCCCAGCATTTT.

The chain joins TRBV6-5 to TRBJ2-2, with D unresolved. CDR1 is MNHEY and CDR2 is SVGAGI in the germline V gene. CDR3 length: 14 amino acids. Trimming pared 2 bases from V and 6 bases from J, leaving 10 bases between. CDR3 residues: CASSYSLASGELFF. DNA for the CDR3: TGTGCCAGCAGTTACAGTCTCGCGTCCGGGGAGCTGTTTTTT.

The CDR3 region has the DNA TGTGCCAGCTCACCACCGTGGCGGGGGGGATCCACCGGGGAGCTGTTTTTT. It codes for CASSPPWRGGSTGELFF. The chain recombines TRBV18 with TRBJ2-2; 9 bases agree with TRBD2. V lost 0 bases, J lost 4 bases, and 6 bases stayed unmatched. In germline, CDR1 is KGHSH, CDR2 LQKENI. The CDR3 contains 17 residues.